A single sample gave rise to the 32 T cell receptor beta chains below, sequenced in a study of T cell repertoires in cytomegalovirus infection. TCRdb ran MiXCR on the reads and lists one entry per CDR3 protein. The sample includes approximately 770,000 distinct CDR3 sequences, under 35% of them seen just once. The antigens of these receptors remain unknown. Source: cultured CD8+ T cells from PBMCs, taken from culture after CMV antigen stimulation. The receptor source for this set is a human donor in good health (CMV status not recorded). Some clones in this sample may be carry-over from other donors' samples.

As for this clonotype: One junction end does not reproduce the germline sequence, and a read error may be involved. V usage is TRBV24-1 and J usage is TRBJ2-1; perhaps TRBD1 as D (6 bases). This CDR3 contains 15 residues. Germline CDR1 KGHDR, CDR2 SFDVKD. DNA for the CDR3: TGTGCCACCAGTGATAGGGGGAGAGCCGACAATGAGCAGTTCTTT. Translation: CATSDRGRADNEQFF.

The chain joins TRBV5-5 to TRBJ2-3; D is perhaps TRBD2 (5 bases). Germline V gives CDR1 SGHKS, CDR2 YYEKEE (reference sequence). Trimming removed 4 bases at V and 6 bases at J, with 15 bases between. CDR3 length equals 14 residues. This chain's CDR3 is CASSLGRGRDTQYF. DNA of the CDR3: TGTGCCAGCAGCCTTGGACGGGGTCGGGATACGCAGTATTTT. The whole variable domain, remainder taken from reference TRBV5-5 and TRBJ2-3, is DAGVTQSPTHLIKTRGQQVTLRCSPISGHKSVSWYQQVLGQGPQFIFQYYEKEERGRGNFPDRFSARQFPNYSSELNVNALLLGDSALYLCASSLGRGRDTQYFGPGTRLTVL.

This clonotype has a handful of counts. J is TRBJ1-6 and V is TRBV20-1, with D unresolved. Trimming pared 0 bases from V and 7 bases from J, leaving 10 bases between. The CDR3 spans 14 residues. Germline V gives CDR1 DFQATT, CDR2 SNEGSKA (reference sequence). The CDR3 protein is CSARDLRTNSPLHF. CDR3 DNA: TGCAGTGCTAGAGATTTACGGACCAATTCACCCCTCCACTTT.

This clonotype was recorded many times. This sequence joins TRBV12-3 or TRBV12-4 and TRBJ1-1, with D unclear. V lost 1 base to trimming and J lost 1 base, with 16 bases between them. The CDR3 runs 17 residues. The CDR3 reads CASSLDEGHRPNTEAFF. The CDR3 DNA reads as TGTGCCAGCAGTTTAGATGAAGGCCACCGTCCGAACACTGAAGCTTTCTTT.

This chain uses TRBV27 with TRBJ1-2; 8 bases are a match to TRBD1. The V segment lost 5 bases and the J segment 3 bases; nucleotides outside the gene matches: 8. The germline V gene has CDR1 MNHEY and CDR2 SMNVEV (reference sequence). The CDR3 extends over 15 amino acids. The CDR3 region has the DNA TGTGCCAGCAGTCCTCGGACAGGGAGCTACTATGGCTACACCTTC. Translation gives CASSPRTGSYYGYTF.

This clonotype appeared a few times. The genes are TRBV7-8 and TRBJ1-1; possibly TRBD1 for D (5 bases). This CDR3 has 14 amino acids. Germline V gives CDR1 SGHVS, CDR2 FQNEAQ. V was trimmed by 6 bases and J by 1 base, leaving 12 bases between them. CDR3 in amino acids: CASSPRVTNTEAFF. CDR3 sequence (DNA): TGTGCCAGCAGTCCCAGGGTTACGAACACTGAAGCTTTCTTT.

This clonotype was found many times. The CDR3 spells CASKLADIADTQYF. The CDR3 DNA follows: TGCGCCAGCAAACTAGCGGATATCGCAGATACGCAGTATTTT. V is TRBV23-1 and J is TRBJ2-3; TRBD2 aligns across 8 bases. TRBV23-1 is placed among ORFs of uncertain function. The junction had 7 bases not matched to a gene; V was cut back by 7 bases and J by 4 bases. The CDR3 consists of 14 residues.

This chain joins TRBV12-5 and TRBJ2-5; 8 nucleotides line up with TRBD1. J gave up 2 bases and V 6 bases, and 5 bases lay outside the gene matches. Germline loops: CDR1 LGHNT, CDR2 FRNRAP. The CDR3 is 14 residues long. DNA for the CDR3: TGTGCTAGTGGGTCCGGACAGGGACAAGAGACCCAGTACTTC. It is translated as CASGSGQGQETQYF.

V is TRBV6-1 and J is TRBJ2-3; D gene ambiguous. Germline V gene data show CDR1 as MNHNS and CDR2 as SASEGT. Trimming cost V 11 bases and J 6 bases, with 21 bases left between them. The CDR3 is 14 residues long. The CDR3 nucleotides read TGTGCCGTCAAAGACACTCCCGGGTTGGATACGCAGTATTTT. Its protein is CAVKDTPGLDTQYF.

With regard to this clonotype: The junction does not match germline at one end; this may be a read error. The chain links TRBV5-1 to TRBJ1-1; D unclear. The V gene's germline CDR1 is SGHRS and CDR2 YFSETQ. This CDR3 is 15 amino acids long. The CDR3: CASSLEWKLNTKAFF. CDR3 bases: TGCGCCAGCAGCTTGGAGTGGAAATTGAACACTAAAGCTTTCTTT.

Many counts were recorded for this clonotype. The chain's CDR3 is CASSTGTGGYNEQFF. The DNA of the CDR3 is TGTGCCAGCAGCACCGGGACAGGGGGCTACAATGAGCAGTTCTTC. This rearrangement joins TRBV7-9 to TRBJ2-1; TRBD1 matches 11 bases. CDR3 length: 15 amino acids. Trimming took 5 bases from V and 3 from J; bases not matched to a gene: 3. CDR1 and CDR2 from the germline V gene are SEHNR and FQNEAQ (reference sequence). The full variable domain, completed using reference TRBV7-9 and TRBJ2-1, is DTGVSQNPRHKITKRGQNVTFRCDPISEHNRLYWYRQTLGQGPEFLTYFQNEAQLEKSRLLSDRFSAERPKGSFSTLEIQRTEQGDSAMYLCASSTGTGGYNEQFFGPGTRLTVL.

This CDR3 is CASSPSPPGARQPQHF. Written as DNA, the CDR3 is TGTGCCAGCAGTCCCTCCCCCCCAGGGGCTAGGCAGCCCCAGCATTTT. The rearrangement uses TRBV7-8 and TRBJ1-5; D might be TRBD1 (6 bases). The length of the CDR3 is 16 residues. Germline CDR1 is SGHVS and CDR2 is FQNEAQ. V lost 6 bases, J lost 7 bases, and 22 bases lay in between.

This chain joins TRBV9 and TRBJ1-2; D is possibly TRBD1 (5 bases). V was trimmed by 3 bases and J by 8 bases, leaving 17 bases between them. CDR1 and CDR2 from the germline V gene are SGDLS and YYNGEE. The CDR3 is 14 amino acids. This CDR3 is CASSANTWRDGYTF. The DNA of the CDR3 is TGTGCCAGCAGCGCAAACACGTGGAGGGACGGCTACACCTTC. Based on the CDR3 plus reference TRBV9 and TRBJ1-2, the full variable domain is DSGVTQTPKHLITATGQRVTLRCSPRSGDLSVYWYQQSLDQGLQFLIQYYNGEERAKGNILERFSAQQFPDLHSELNLSSLELGDSALYFCASSANTWRDGYTFGSGTRLTVV.

This rearrangement joins TRBV6-5 to TRBJ1-4, with a weak D call TRBD1 (6 bases). The CDR3 has 19 residues. Per germline, CDR1 MNHEY and CDR2 SVGAGI. With 6 bases removed from V and 8 bases from J, the gap between germline ends came to 31 bases. Here the CDR3 reads CASSLSTGPRRVGKEKLFF. CDR3 bases: TGTGCCAGCAGCTTATCTACAGGGCCACGAAGAGTTGGTAAAGAAAAACTGTTTTTT.

V is TRBV2 and J is TRBJ2-7, with D possibly TRBD1 on 5 matching bases. The CDR3 totals 13 residues. V was shortened by 5 bases and J by 3 bases, with 11 bases between the two germline ends. CDR1 SNHLY and CDR2 FYNNEI come from the germline V gene. The CDR3 loop is CASSYSQGYEQYV. The CDR3 DNA reads as TGTGCCAGCAGTTACTCTCAGGGCTACGAGCAGTACGTC.

This clonotype was seen more than once but under ten times. V is TRBV5-1 and J is TRBJ2-7; TRBD1 or TRBD2 may be the D gene (5 bases each). The ends were cut back, 4 bases at V and 6 bases at J, with 14 bases in the middle. The CDR3 is made up of 13 amino acids. Germline V gene lookup returns CDR1 SGHRS and CDR2 YFSETQ. The DNA of the CDR3 is TGCGCCAGCAGCCGGGACCGCCTGGGCGAGCAGTACGTC. Protein sequence: CASSRDRLGEQYV.

This clonotype showed up just a few times. V and J are TRBV7-9 and TRBJ1-6; D call uncertain. Trimming left V 4 bases short and J 9 bases short, with 10 bases between. This CDR3 spans 13 amino acids. Germline lookup yields CDR1 SEHNR and CDR2 FQNEAQ (reference sequence). The DNA of the CDR3 is TGTGCCAGCAGCTCGAAATCACGTTCACCCCTCCACTTT. It translates to CASSSKSRSPLHF.

This clonotype has a count of ten or more. The chain couples TRBV12-5 to TRBJ2-3; maybe TRBD2 (6 bases). V was trimmed by 7 bases and J by 0 bases, leaving 20 bases between them. The CDR3 loop spans 17 amino acids. Germline loops: CDR1 LGHNT, CDR2 FRNRAP. The CDR3 DNA reads as TGTGCTAGTGCCTGGTGGCGGGGCCTGACAAGCACAGATACGCAGTATTTT. As protein: CASAWWRGLTSTDTQYF.

The chain couples TRBV7-9 to TRBJ2-3, with TRBD1 as a possible D gene (5 bases). The CDR3 loop spans 12 amino acids. The V gene lost 6 bases and the J gene lost 5 bases, with 9 bases spanning the gap. Germline V gene data show CDR1 as SEHNR and CDR2 as FQNEAQ (reference sequence). Here the CDR3 DNA reads TGTGCCAGCAGGGACATGGGAGATACGCAGTATTTT. Translating it yields CASRDMGDTQYF. The full variable domain, its missing parts supplied by reference TRBV7-9 and TRBJ2-3, is DTGVSQNPRHKITKRGQNVTFRCDPISEHNRLYWYRQTLGQGPEFLTYFQNEAQLEKSRLLSDRFSAERPKGSFSTLEIQRTEQGDSAMYLCASRDMGDTQYFGPGTRLTVL.

This clonotype was counted a few times. The rearrangement joins TRBV7-6 to TRBJ1-5; D might be TRBD1 (5 bases). The germline CDR1 and CDR2 sequences are SGHVS and FNYEAQ. This CDR3 is built from 14 residues. The V end was cut by 4 bases, the J end by 3 bases, with 10 bases between. This CDR3 is CASSSRTHNQPQHF. CDR3 DNA sequence: TGTGCCAGCAGCTCCCGGACACACAATCAGCCCCAGCATTTT.

This clonotype was counted a few times. The chain has TRBV14 and TRBJ1-6, with TRBD1 as a possible D gene (5 bases). V was cut by 2 bases and J by 10 bases, with 12 bases left in between. This CDR3 has 14 residues. Germline V gives CDR1 SGHDN, CDR2 FVKESK. The CDR3 nucleotides are TGTGCCAGCAGCCAAATAGGGGCACAATCACCCCTCCACTTT. Amino acids: CASSQIGAQSPLHF.

This rearrangement joins TRBV27 to TRBJ2-3; D may correspond to TRBD1 or TRBD2 (5 bases each). CDR3 length equals 13 residues. Germline CDR1 is MNHEY and CDR2 is SMNVEV (reference sequence). Trimming shortened V by 7 bases and J by 5 bases, and 13 bases separated the two germline ends. In nucleotides, the CDR3 is TGTGCCAGCATCGGACCTGGGGGAGATACGCAGTATTTT. Encoded protein: CASIGPGGDTQYF.

The chain has TRBV28 and TRBJ2-4, with TRBD2 identical over 8 bases. Germline-derived CDR1 and CDR2 are MDHEN and SYDVKM. The CDR3 runs to 18 residues. The V gene end was trimmed by 3 bases and the J gene end by 1 base; junction bases not matched to a gene: 11. CDR3 bases: TGTGCCAGCAGTTTTGGACGGGGGGGCAGATTGGCCAAAAACATTCAGTACTTC. Translated, it gives CASSFGRGGRLAKNIQYF.

This clonotype was seen a handful of times. The rearrangement joins TRBV6-1 to TRBJ1-2; 7 bases fit TRBD1. CDR1 is MNHNS and CDR2 is SASEGT in the germline V gene. J lost 8 bases, V lost 4 bases, and 16 bases had no gene match. CDR3 length equals 16 residues. In DNA form, the CDR3 reads TGTGCCAGCAGTGCCCGAGCAATGGAGGGGGCGCAGGGCTACACCTTC. The encoded protein is CASSARAMEGAQGYTF.

This chain uses TRBV12-5 with TRBJ2-1, with TRBD1 matching over 9 bases. The CDR3 contains 15 residues. Trimming cost V 3 bases and J 10 bases; bases outside gene matches: 10. Germline V gives CDR1 LGHNT, CDR2 FRNRAP. The CDR3: CASGFPGQGGTEQFF. CDR3 in DNA: TGTGCTAGTGGTTTTCCGGGACAGGGTGGAACAGAGCAGTTCTTC.

The sample holds a few counts of this clonotype. The rearrangement links TRBV6-5 to TRBJ1-2; D ambiguous. Germline assignment: CDR1 MNHEY and CDR2 SVGAGI. V was pared by 7 bases and J by 7 bases, with 13 bases between. CDR3 length: 12 amino acids. The CDR3 here is CASITHGGGYTF. CDR3 coding DNA: TGTGCCAGCATAACCCATGGCGGTGGCTACACCTTC.

This chain uses TRBV7-6 with TRBJ2-7; TRBD1 agrees at 7 bases. CDR3 size: 13 residues. V shed 5 bases, J shed 7 bases, and the junction held 8 bases outside the gene matches. Germline CDR1 is SGHVS and CDR2 is FNYEAQ. CDR3 DNA sequence: TGTGCCAGCAGCACTCCGACAGGGCGGGAGCAGTACTTC. It specifies CASSTPTGREQYF.

The V call is TRBV19, the J call TRBJ2-2; D possibly corresponds to TRBD2 (6 bases). The CDR3 runs to 16 residues. V was pared by 2 bases and J by 3 bases, with 13 bases between. CDR1 and CDR2 from the germline V gene are LNHDA and SQIVND (reference sequence). The CDR3 loop is CASSIPRLAYTGELFF. CDR3 DNA sequence: TGTGCCAGTAGTATACCCCGTCTAGCGTACACCGGGGAGCTGTTTTTT.

This clonotype was recorded at least ten times. J is TRBJ2-3 and V is TRBV28; 9 bases match TRBD2. The CDR3 runs 14 residues. V dropped 5 bases and J dropped 1; count of bases not matched to a gene: 1. The germline CDR1 and CDR2 sequences are MDHEN and SYDVKM. The CDR3 DNA reads TGTGCCAGCAGTGTAGCGGGGGGCACAGATACGCAGTATTTT. Protein: CASSVAGGTDTQYF.

The CDR3, as DNA: TGTGCCAGTGCCAACCTCCAGGGGGGAGGACATAATTCACCCCTCCACTTT. Translation: CASANLQGGGHNSPLHF. This sequence joins TRBV19 and TRBJ1-6; 7 nucleotides align to TRBD1. CDR3 length: 17 residues. Germline V gene lookup returns CDR1 LNHDA and CDR2 SQIVND (reference sequence). V was clipped by 8 bases and J by 5 bases; unmatched bases: 15. The complete variable domain, with remaining parts taken from reference TRBV19 and TRBJ1-6, reads DGGITQSPKYLFRKEGQNVTLSCEQNLNHDAMYWYRQDPGQGLRLIYYSQIVNDFQKGDIAEGYSVSREKKESFPLTVTSAQKNPTAFYLCASANLQGGGHNSPLHFGNGTRLTVT.

The CDR3 nucleotides read TGTGCCACCAGTGATCTTCGGAATTTGTCCGGGGAGCTGTTTTTT. Translation gives CATSDLRNLSGELFF. This chain links TRBV24-1 with TRBJ2-2; D is unclear. The CDR3 sequence is 15 residues long. V shed 3 bases and J shed 6 bases, with 13 bases lying between them. The germline V gene encodes CDR1 KGHDR and CDR2 SFDVKD.

This clonotype appeared a few times. The V call is TRBV15, the J call TRBJ1-5; 12 bases match TRBD1. V was pared by 3 bases and J by 3 bases, with 6 bases of the junction left unmatched. Per the germline V gene, CDR1 is LNHNV and CDR2 is YYDKDF (reference sequence). The CDR3 runs to 17 residues. The CDR3 is CATSRGTGGRNNQPQHF. For the CDR3, the DNA is TGTGCCACCAGCAGGGGGACAGGGGGCCGTAACAATCAGCCCCAGCATTTT.